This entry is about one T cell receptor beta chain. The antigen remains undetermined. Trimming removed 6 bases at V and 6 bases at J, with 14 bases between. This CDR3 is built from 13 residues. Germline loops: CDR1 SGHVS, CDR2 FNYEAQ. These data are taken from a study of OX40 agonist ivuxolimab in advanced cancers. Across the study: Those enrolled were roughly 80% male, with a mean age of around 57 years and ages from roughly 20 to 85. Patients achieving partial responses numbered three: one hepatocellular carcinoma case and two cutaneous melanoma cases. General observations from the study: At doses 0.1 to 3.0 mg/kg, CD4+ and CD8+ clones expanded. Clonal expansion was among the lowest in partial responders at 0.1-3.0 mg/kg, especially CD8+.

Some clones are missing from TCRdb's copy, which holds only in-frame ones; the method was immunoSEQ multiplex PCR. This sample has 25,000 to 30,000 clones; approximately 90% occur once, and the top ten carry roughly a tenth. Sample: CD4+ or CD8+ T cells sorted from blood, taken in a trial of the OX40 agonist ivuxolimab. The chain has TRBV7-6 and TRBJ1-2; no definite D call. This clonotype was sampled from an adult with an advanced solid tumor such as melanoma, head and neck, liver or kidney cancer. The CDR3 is CASSLSGVHGYTF. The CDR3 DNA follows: TGTGCCAGCAGTCTTTCTGGGGTCCATGGCTACACCTTC.